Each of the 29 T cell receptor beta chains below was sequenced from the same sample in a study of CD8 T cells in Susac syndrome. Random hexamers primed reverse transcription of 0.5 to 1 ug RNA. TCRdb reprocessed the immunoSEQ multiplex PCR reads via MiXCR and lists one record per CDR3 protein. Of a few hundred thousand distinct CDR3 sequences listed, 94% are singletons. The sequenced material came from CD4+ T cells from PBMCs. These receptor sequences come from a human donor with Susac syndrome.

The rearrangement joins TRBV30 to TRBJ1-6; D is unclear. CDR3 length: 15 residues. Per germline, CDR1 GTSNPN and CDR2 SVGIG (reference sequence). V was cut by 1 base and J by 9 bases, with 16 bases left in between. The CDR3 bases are TGTGCCTGGAGTGAAATTCCGAGGGAGGGTTCACCCCTCCACTTT. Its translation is CAWSEIPREGSPLHF.

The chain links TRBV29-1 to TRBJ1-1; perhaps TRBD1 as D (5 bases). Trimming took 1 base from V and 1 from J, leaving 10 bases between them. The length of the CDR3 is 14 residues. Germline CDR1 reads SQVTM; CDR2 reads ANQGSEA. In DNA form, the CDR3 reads TGCAGCGTTGAAGTTCGACAGCCGAACACTGAAGCTTTCTTT. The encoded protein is CSVEVRQPNTEAFF. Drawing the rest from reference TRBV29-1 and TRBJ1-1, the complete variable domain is SAVISQKPSRDICQRGTSLTIQCQVDSQVTMMFWYRQQPGQSLTLIATANQGSEATYESGFVIDKFPISRPNLTFSTLTVSNMSPEDSSIYLCSVEVRQPNTEAFFGQGTRLTVV.

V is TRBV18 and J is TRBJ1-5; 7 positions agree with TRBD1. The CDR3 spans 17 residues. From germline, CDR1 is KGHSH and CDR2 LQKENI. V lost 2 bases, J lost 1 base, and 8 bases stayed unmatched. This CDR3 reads CASSPYARGESNQPQHF. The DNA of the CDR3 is TGTGCCAGCTCACCATACGCCAGGGGGGAGAGCAATCAGCCCCAGCATTTT.

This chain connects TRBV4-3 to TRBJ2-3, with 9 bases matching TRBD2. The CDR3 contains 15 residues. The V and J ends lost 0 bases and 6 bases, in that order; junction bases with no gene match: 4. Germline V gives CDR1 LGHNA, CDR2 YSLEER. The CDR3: CASSQELAGADTQYF. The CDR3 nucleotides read TGCGCCAGCAGCCAAGAGTTAGCGGGGGCCGATACGCAGTATTTT.

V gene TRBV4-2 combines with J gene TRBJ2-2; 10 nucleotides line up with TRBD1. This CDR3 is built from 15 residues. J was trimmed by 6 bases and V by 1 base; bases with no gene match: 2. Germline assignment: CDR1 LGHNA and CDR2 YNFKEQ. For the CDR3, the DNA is TGTGCCAGCAGCCAAGGGGGACAGGGGCCCGGGGAGCTGTTTTTT. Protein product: CASSQGGQGPGELFF.

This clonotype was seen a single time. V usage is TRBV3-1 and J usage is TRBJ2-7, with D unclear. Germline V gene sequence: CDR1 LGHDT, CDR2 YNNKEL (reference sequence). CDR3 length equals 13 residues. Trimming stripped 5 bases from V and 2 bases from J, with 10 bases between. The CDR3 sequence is CASSKPSTYEQYF. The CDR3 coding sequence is TGTGCCAGCAGCAAGCCGTCCACCTACGAGCAGTACTTC.

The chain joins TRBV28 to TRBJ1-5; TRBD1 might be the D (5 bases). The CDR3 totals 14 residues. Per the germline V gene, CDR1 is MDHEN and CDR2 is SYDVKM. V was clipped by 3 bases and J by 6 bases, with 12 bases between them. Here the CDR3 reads CASSLIGASQPQHF. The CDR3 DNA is TGTGCCAGCAGTTTGATCGGGGCCAGTCAGCCCCAGCATTTT.

The CDR3 sequence: CASSVVLTSSPLHF. The DNA for the CDR3 is TGCGCCAGCAGCGTGGTATTGACCAGTTCACCCCTCCACTTT. The chain combines TRBV4-3 with TRBJ1-6, with D unresolved. V was trimmed by 5 bases and J by 9 bases, leaving 14 bases between them. This CDR3 spans 14 amino acids. Germline V gives CDR1 LGHNA, CDR2 YSLEER.

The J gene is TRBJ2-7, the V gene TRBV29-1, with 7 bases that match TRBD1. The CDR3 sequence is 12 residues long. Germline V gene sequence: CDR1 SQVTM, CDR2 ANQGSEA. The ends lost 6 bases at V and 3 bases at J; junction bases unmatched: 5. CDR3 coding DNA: TGCAGCGTGGGAGCAGGGGGCTACGAGCAGTACTTC. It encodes CSVGAGGYEQYF.

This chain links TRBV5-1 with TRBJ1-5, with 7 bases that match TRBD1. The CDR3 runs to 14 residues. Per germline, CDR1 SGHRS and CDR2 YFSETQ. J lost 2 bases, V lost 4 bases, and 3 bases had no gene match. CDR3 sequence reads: CASSATGRNQPQHF. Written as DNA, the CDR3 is TGCGCCAGCAGCGCGACAGGGCGCAATCAGCCCCAGCATTTT. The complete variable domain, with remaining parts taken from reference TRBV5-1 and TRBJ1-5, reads KAGVTQTPRYLIKTRGQQVTLSCSPISGHRSVSWYQQTPGQGLQFLFEYFSETQRNKGNFPGRFSGRQFSNSRSEMNVSTLELGDSALYLCASSATGRNQPQHFGDGTRLSIL.

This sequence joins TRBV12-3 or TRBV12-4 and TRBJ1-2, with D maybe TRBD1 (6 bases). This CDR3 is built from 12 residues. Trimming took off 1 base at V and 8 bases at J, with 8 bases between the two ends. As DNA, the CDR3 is TGTGCCAGCAGTTTAGGGGGGCTCGGCTACACCTTC. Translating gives CASSLGGLGYTF.

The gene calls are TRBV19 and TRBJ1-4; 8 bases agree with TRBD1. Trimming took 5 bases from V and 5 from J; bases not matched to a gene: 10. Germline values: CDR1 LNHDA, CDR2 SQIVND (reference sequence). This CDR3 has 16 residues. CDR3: CASSLNRDRKNEKLFF. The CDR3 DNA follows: TGTGCCAGTAGTCTGAACCGGGACAGGAAGAATGAAAAACTGTTTTTT.

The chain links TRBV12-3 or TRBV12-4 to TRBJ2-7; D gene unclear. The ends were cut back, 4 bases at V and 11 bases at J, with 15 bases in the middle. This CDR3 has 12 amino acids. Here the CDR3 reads CASSSDVHREYF. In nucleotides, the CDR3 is TGTGCCAGCAGTTCGGACGTCCACCGGGAGTACTTC.

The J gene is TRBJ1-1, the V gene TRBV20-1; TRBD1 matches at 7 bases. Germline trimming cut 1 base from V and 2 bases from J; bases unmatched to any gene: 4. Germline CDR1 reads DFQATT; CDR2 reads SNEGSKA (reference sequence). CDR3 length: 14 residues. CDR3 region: CSARAGQPNTEAFF. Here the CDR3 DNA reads TGCAGTGCTAGAGCGGGACAGCCTAACACTGAAGCTTTCTTT.

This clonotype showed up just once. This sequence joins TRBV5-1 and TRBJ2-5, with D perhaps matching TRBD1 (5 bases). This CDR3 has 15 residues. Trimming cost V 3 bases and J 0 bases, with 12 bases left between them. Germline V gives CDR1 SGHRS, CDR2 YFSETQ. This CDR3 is CASSYDSLYQETQYF. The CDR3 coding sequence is TGCGCCAGCAGCTATGACAGTCTTTACCAAGAGACCCAGTACTTC.

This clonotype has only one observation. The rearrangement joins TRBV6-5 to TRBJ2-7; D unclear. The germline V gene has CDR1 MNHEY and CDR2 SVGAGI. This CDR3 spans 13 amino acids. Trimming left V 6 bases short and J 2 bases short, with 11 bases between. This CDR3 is CASSQDGTYEQYF. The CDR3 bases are TGTGCCAGCAGCCAGGACGGAACCTACGAGCAGTACTTC.

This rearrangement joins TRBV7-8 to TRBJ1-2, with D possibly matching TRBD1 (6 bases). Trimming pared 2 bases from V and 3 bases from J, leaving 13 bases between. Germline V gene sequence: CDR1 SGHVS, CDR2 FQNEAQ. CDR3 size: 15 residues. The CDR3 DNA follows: TGTGCCAGCAGCTTAAAAAAGACAGGATACTATGGCTACACCTTC. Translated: CASSLKKTGYYGYTF.

The CDR3 reads CASSPGGDTEAFF. The CDR3 DNA follows: TGTGCCAGCTCCCCGGGGGGGGACACTGAAGCTTTCTTT. This chain connects TRBV18 to TRBJ1-1; TRBD1 is a possible D gene (5 bases). The V gene lost 6 bases and the J gene lost 3 bases, with 11 bases spanning the gap. There are 13 residues in the CDR3. Germline assignment: CDR1 KGHSH and CDR2 LQKENI. The entire variable domain, with the rest obtained from reference TRBV18 and TRBJ1-1, is as follows: NAGVMQNPRHLVRRRGQEARLRCSPMKGHSHVYWYRQLPEEGLKFMVYLQKENIIDESGMPKERFSAEFPKEGPSILRIQQVVRGDSAAYFCASSPGGDTEAFFGQGTRLTVV.

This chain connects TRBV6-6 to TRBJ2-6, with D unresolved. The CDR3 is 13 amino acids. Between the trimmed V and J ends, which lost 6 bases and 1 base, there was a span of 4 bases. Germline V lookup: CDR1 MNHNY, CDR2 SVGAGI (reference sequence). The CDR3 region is CASRESGANVLTF. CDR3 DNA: TGTGCCAGCAGGGAGTCTGGGGCCAACGTCCTGACTTTC.

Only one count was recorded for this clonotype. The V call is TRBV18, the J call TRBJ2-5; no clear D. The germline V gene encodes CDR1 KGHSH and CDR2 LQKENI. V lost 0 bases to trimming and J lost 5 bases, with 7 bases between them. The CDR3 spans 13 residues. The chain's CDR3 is CASSPPSQETQYF. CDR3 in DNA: TGTGCCAGCTCACCACCCAGCCAGGAGACCCAGTACTTC.

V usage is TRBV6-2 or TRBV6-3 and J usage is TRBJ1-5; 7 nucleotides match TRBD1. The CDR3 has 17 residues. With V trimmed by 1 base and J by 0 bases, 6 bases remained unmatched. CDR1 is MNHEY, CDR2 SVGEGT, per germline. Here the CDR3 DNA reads TGTGCCAGCAGTTACTTGGGACAGCCCTATAGCAATCAGCCCCAGCATTTT. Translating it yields CASSYLGQPYSNQPQHF.

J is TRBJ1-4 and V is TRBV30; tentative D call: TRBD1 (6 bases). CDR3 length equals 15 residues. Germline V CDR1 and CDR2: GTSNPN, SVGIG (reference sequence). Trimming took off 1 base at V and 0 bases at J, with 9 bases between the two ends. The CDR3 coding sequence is TGTGCCTGGAGTGCCCCAGGGGCAACTAATGAAAAACTGTTTTTT. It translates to CAWSAPGATNEKLFF.

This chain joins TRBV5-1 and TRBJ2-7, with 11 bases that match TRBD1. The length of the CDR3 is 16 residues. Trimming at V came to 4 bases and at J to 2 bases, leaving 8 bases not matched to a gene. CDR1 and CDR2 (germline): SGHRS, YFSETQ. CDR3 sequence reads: CASSPGMGQGAYEQYF. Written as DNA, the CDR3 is TGCGCCAGCAGCCCCGGCATGGGACAGGGGGCCTACGAGCAGTACTTC.

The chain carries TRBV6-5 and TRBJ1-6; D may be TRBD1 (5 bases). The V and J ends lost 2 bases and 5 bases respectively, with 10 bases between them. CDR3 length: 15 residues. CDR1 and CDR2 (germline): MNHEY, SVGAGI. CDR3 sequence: CASSYEGMDNSPLHF. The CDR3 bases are TGTGCCAGCAGTTACGAGGGGATGGATAATTCACCCCTCCACTTT.

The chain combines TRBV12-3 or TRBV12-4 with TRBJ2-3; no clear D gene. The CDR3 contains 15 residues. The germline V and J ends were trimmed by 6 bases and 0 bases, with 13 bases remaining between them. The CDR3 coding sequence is TGTGCCAGCAGCCGAGGTCCAGCTAGCACAGATACGCAGTATTTT. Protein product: CASSRGPASTDTQYF.

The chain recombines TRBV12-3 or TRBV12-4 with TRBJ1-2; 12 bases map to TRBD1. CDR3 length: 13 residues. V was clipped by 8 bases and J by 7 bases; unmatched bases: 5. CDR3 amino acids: CASARDRGLGYTF. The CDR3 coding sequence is TGTGCCAGCGCAAGGGACAGGGGGCTTGGCTACACCTTC.

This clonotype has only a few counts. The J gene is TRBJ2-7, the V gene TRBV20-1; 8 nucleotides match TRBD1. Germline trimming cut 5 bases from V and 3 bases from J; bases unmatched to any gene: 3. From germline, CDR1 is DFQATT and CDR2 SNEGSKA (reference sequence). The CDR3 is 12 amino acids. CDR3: CSARGQGYEQYF. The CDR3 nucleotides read TGCAGTGCTCGCGGACAGGGCTACGAGCAGTACTTC.

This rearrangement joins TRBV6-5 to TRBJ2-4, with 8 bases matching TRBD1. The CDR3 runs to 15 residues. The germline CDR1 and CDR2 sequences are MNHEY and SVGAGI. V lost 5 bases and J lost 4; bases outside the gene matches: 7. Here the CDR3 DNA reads TGTGCCAGCAGTGGGACAGGCTTGGGGAAAAACATTCAGTACTTC. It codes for CASSGTGLGKNIQYF.

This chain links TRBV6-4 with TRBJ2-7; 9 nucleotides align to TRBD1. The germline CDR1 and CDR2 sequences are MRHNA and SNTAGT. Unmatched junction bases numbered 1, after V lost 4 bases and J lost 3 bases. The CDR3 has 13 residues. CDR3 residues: CASSVDRGYEQYF. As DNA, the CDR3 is TGTGCCAGCAGTGTGGACAGGGGCTACGAGCAGTACTTC.